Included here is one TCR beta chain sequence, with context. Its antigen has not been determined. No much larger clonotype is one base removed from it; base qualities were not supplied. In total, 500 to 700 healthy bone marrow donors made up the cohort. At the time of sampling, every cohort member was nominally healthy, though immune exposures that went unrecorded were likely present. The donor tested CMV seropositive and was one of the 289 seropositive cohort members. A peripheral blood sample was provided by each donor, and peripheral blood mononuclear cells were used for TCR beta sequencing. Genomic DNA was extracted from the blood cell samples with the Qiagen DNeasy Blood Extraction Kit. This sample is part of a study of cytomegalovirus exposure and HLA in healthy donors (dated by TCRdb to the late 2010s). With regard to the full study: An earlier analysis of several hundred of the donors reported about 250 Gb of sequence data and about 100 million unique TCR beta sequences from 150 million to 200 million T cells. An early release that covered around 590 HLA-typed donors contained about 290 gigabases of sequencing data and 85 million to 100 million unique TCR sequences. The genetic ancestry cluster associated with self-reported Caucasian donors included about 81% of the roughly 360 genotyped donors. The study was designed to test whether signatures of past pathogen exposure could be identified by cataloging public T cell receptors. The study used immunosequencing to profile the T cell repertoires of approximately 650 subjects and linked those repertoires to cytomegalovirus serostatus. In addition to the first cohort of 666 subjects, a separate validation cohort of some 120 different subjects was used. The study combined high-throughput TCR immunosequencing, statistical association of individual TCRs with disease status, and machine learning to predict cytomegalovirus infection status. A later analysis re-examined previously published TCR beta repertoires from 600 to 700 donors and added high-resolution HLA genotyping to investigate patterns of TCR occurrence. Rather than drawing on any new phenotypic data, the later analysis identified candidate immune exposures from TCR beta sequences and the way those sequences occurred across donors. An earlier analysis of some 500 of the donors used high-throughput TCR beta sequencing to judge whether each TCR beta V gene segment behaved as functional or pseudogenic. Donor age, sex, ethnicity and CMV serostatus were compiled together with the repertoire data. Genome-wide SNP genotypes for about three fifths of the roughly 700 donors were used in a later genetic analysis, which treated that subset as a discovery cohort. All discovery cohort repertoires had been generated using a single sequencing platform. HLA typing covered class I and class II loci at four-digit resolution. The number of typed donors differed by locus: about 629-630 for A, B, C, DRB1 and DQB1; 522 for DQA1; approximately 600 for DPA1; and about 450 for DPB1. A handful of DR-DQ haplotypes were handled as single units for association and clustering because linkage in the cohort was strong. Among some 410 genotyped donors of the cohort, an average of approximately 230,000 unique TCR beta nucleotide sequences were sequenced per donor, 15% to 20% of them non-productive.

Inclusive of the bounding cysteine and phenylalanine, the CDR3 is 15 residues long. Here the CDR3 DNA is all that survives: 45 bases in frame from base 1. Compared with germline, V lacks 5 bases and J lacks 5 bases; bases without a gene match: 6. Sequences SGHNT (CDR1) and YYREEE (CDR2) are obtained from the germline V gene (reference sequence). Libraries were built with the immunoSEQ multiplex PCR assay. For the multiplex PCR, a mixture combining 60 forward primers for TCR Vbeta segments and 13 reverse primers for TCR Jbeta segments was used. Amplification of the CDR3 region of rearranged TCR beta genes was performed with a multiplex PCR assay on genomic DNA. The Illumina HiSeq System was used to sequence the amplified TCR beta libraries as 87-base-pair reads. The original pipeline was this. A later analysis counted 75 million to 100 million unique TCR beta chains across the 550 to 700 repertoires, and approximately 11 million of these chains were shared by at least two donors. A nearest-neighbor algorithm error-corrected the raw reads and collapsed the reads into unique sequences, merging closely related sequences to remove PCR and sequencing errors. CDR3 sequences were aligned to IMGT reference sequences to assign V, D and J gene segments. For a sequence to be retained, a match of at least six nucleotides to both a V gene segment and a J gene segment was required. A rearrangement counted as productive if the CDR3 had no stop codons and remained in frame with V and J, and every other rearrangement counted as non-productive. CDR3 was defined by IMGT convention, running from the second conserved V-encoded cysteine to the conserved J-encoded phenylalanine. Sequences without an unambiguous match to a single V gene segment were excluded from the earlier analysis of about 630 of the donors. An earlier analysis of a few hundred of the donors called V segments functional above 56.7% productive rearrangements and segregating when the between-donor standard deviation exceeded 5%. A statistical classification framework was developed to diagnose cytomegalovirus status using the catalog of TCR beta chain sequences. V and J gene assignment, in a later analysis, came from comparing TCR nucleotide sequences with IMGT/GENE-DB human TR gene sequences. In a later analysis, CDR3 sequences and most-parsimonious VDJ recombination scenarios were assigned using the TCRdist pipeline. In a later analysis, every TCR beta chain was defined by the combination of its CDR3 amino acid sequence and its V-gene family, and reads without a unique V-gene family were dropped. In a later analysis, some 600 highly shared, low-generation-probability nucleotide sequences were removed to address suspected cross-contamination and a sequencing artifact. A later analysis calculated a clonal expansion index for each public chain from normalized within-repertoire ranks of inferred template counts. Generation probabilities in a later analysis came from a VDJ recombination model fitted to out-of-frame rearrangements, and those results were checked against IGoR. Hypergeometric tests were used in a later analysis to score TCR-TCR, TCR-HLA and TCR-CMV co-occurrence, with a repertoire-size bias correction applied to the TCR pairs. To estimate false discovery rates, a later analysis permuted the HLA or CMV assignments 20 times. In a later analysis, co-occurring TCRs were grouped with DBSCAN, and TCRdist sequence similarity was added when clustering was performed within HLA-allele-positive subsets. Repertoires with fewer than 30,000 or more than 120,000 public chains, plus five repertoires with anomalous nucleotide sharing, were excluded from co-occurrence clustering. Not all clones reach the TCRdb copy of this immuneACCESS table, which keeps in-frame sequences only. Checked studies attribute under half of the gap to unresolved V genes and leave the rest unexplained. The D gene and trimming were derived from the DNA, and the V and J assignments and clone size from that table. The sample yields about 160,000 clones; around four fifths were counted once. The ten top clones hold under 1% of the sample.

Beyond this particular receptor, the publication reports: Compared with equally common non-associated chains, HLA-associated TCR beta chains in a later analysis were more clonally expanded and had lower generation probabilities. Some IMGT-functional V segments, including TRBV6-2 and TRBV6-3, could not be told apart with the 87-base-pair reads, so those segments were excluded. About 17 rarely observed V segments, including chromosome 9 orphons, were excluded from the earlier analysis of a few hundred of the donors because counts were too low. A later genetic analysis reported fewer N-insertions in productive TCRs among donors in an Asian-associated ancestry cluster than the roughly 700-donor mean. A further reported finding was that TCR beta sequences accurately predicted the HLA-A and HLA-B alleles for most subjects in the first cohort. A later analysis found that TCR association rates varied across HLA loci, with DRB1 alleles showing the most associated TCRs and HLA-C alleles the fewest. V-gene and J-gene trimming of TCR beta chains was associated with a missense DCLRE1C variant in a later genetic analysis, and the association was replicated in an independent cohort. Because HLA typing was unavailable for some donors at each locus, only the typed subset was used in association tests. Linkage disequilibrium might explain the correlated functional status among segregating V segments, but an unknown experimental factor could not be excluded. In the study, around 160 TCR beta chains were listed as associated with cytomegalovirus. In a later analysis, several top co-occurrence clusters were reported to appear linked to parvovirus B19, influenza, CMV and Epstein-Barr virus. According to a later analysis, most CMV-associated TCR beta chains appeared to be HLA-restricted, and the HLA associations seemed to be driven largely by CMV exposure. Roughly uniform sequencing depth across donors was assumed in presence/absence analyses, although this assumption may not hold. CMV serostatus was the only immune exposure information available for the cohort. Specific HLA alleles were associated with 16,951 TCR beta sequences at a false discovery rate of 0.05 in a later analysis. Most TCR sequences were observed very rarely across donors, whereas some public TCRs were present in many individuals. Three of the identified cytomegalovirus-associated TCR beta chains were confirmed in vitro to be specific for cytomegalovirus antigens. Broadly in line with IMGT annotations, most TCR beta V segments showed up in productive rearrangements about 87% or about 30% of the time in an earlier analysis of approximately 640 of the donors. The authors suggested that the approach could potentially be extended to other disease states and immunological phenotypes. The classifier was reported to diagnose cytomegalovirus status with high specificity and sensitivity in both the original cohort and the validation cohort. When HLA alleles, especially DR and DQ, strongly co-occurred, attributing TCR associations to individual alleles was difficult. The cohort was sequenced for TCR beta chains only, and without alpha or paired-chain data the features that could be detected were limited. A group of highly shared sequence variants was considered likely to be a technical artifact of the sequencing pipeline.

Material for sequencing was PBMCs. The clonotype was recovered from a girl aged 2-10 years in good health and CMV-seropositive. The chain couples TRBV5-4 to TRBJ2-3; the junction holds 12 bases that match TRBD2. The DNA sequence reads TGTGCCAGCAGTCCTGGACTAGCGGGAAAAGATACGCAGTATTTT. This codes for CASSPGLAGKDTQYF.